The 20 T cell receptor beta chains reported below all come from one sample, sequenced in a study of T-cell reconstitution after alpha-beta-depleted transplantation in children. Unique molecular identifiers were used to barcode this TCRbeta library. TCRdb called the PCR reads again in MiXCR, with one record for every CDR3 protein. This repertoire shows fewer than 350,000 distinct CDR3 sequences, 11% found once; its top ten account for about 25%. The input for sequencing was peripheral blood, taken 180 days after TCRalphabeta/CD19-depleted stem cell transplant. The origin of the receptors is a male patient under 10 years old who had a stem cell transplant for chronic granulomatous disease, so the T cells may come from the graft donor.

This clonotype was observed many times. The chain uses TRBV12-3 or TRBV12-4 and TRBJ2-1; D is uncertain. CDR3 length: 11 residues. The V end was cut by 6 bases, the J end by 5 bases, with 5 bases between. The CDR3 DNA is TGTGCCAGCAGGGGTCACAATGAGCAGTTCTTC. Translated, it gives CASRGHNEQFF.

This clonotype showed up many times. Written as DNA, the CDR3 is TGCGCCAGCAGTGCCTCGGGACTAGCGGGAGGGCAGAGGCAGTTCTTC. Translation gives CASSASGLAGGQRQFF. The chain employs TRBV10-1 and TRBJ2-1; 16 bases fit TRBD2. The CDR3 length is 16 residues. Germline V gene sequence: CDR1 WNHNN, CDR2 SYGVQD (reference sequence). The V gene end was trimmed by 4 bases and the J gene end by 12 bases; junction bases not matched to a gene: 9.

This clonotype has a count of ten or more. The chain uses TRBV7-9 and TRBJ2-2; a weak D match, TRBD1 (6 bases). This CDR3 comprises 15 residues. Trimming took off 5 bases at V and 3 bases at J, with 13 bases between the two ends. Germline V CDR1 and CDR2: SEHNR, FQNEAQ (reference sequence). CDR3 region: CASSGIQGDTGELFF. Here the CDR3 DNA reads TGTGCCAGCAGCGGAATACAGGGAGACACCGGGGAGCTGTTTTTT.

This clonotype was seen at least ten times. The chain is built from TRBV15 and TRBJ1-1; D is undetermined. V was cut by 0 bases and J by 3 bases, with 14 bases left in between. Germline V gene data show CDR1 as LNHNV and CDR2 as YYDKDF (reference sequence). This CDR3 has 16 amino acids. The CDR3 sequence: CATSRDPLGRHTEAFF. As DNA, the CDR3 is TGTGCCACCAGCAGAGATCCCCTGGGGAGGCACACTGAAGCTTTCTTT.

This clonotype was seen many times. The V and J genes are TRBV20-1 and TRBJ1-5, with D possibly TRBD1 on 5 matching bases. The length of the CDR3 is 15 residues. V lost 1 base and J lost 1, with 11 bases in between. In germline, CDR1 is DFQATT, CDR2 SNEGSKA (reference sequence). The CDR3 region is CSARAGEGSNQPQHF. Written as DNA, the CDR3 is TGCAGTGCTAGAGCGGGAGAGGGGAGCAATCAGCCCCAGCATTTT.

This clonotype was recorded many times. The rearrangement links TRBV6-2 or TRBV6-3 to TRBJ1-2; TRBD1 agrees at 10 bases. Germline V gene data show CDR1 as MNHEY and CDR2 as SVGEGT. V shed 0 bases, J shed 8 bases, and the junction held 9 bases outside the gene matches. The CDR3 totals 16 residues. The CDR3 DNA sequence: TGTGCCAGCAGTTACTCAATCGGGGACAGGGGTCGCGGCTACACCTTC. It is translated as CASSYSIGDRGRGYTF.

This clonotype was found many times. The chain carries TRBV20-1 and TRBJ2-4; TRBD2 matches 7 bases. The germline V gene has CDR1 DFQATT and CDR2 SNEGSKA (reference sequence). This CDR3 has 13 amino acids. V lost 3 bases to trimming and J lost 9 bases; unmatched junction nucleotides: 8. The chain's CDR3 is CSARLREGFIQYF. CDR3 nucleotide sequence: TGCAGTGCTAGGTTGAGGGAGGGGTTCATTCAGTACTTC.

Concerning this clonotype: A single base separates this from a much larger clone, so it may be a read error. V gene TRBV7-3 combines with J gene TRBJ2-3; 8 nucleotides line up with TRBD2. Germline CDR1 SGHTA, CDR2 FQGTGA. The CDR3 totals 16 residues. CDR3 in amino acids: CVSSTRTSRGGDTQYF. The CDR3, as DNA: TGTGTCAGCAGCACGCGGACTAGCCGGGGTGGAGATACGCAGTATTTT. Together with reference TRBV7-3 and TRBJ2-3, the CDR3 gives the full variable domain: GAGVSQTPSNKVTEKGKYVELRCDPISGHTALYWYRQSLGQGPEFLIYFQGTGAADDSGLPNDRFFAVRPEGSVSTLKIQRTERGDSAVYLCVSSTRTSRGGDTQYFGPGTRLTVL.

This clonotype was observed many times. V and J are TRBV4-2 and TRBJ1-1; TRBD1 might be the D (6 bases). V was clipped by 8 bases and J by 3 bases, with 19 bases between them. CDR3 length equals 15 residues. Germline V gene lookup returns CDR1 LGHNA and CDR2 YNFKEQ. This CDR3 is CASGTGRSLDTEAFF. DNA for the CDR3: TGTGCCAGCGGCACAGGGCGCTCCCTTGACACTGAAGCTTTCTTT.

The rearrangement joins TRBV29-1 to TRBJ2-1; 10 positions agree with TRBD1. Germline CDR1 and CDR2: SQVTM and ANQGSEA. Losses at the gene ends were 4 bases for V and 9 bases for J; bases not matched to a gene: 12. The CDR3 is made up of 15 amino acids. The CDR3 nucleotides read TGCAGCGTTGTGGGGTGGACAGGGGGACGTGGTGAGCAGTTCTTC. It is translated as CSVVGWTGGRGEQFF.

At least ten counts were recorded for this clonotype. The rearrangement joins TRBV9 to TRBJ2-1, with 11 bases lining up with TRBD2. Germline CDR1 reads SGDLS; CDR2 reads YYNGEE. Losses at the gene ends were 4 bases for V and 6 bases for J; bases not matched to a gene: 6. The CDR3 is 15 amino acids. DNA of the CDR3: TGTGCCAGCAGCCCGATAGCGGGAGGGTTCAATGAGCAGTTCTTC. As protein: CASSPIAGGFNEQFF.

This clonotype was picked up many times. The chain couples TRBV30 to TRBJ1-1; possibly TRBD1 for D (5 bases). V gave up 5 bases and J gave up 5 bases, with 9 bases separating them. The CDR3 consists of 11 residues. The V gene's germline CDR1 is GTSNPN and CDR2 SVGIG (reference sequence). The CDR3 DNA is TGTGCCTGGGGGGCGGAAACTGAAGCTTTCTTT. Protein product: CAWGAETEAFF.

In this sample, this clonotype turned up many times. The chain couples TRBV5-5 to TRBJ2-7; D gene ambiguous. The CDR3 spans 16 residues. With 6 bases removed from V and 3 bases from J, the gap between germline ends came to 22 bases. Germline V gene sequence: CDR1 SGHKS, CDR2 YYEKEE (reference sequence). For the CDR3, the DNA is TGTGCCAGCACACTGACCACCCGGTTCCCCCTCTACGAGCAGTACTTC. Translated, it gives CASTLTTRFPLYEQYF.

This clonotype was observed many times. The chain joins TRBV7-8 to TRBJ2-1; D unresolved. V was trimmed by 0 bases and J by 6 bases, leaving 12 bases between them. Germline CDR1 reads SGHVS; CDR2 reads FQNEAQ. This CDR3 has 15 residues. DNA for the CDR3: TGTGCCAGCAGCTTAGCGGGTTCGGGCAGCAATGAGCAGTTCTTC. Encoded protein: CASSLAGSGSNEQFF.

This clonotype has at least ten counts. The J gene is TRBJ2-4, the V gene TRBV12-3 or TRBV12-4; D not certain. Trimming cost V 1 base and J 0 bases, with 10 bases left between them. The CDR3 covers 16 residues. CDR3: CASSLGVTLAKNIQYF. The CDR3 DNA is TGTGCCAGCAGTTTAGGGGTAACCCTAGCCAAAAACATTCAGTACTTC.

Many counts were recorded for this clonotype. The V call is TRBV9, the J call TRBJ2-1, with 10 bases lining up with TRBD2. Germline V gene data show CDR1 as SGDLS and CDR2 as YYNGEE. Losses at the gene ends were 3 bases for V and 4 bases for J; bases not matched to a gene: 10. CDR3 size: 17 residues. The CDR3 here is CASSAGGGLAMYNEQFF. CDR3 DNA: TGTGCCAGCAGCGCCGGGGGGGGACTAGCGATGTACAATGAGCAGTTCTTC.

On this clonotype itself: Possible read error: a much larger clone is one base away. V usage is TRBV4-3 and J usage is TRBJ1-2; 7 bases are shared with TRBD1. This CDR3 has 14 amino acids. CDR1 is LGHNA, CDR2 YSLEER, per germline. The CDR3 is CASSSVQGEYGFTF. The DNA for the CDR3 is TGCGCCAGCAGCTCAGTTCAGGGGGAATATGGCTTCACCTTC.

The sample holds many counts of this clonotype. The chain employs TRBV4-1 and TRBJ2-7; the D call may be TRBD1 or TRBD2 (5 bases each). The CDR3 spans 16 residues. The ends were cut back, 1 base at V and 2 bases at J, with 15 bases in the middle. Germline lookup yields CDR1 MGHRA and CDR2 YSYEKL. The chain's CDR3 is CASSQAASLGAYEQYF. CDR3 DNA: TGCGCCAGCAGCCAAGCAGCCTCTCTGGGGGCCTACGAGCAGTACTTC.

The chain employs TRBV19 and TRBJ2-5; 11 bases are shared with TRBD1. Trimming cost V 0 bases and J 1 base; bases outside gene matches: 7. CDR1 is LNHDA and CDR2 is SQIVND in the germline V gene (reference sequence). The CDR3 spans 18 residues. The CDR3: CASSIEGGQGGAQETQYF. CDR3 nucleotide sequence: TGTGCCAGTAGTATAGAAGGGGGACAGGGGGGGGCCCAAGAGACCCAGTACTTC. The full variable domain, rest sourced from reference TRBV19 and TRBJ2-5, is DGGITQSPKYLFRKEGQNVTLSCEQNLNHDAMYWYRQDPGQGLRLIYYSQIVNDFQKGDIAEGYSVSREKKESFPLTVTSAQKNPTAFYLCASSIEGGQGGAQETQYFGPGTRLLVL.

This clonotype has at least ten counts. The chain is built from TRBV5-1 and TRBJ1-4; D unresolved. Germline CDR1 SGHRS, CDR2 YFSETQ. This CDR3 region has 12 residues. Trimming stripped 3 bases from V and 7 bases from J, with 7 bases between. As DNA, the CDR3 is TGCGCCAGCAGCTCCGGCGGTGAAAAACTGTTTTTT. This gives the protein CASSSGGEKLFF.